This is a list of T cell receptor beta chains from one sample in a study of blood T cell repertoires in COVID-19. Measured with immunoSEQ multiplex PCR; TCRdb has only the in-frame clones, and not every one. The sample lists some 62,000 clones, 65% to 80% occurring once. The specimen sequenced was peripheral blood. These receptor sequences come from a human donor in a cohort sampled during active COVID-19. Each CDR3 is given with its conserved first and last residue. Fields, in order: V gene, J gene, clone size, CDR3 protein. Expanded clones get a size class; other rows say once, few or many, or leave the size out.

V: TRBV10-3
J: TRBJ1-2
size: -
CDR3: CATGRGQGTDGYTF

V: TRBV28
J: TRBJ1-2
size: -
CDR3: CASRGDSSNGYTF

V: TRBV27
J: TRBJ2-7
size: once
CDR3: CASSTNWPTSYEQYF

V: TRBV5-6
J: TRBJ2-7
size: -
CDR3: CASSGPGHSYEQYF

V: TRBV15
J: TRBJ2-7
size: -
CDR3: CATSRDPPGMQFYEQYF

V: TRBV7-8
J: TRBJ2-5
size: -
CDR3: CASSRRTSGQETQYF

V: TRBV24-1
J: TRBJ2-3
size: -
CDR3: CATSDPTSGGGDTQYF

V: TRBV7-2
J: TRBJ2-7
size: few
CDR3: CASSRTGQGATYEQYF

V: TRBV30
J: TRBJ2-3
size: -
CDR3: CAWHPDMGLADTQYF

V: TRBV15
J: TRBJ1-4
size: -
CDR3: CATSSLLGRVEEKLFF

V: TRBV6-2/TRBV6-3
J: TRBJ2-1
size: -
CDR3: CASSHRTGWDEQFF

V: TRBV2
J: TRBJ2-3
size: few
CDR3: CASSELEAGDTQYF

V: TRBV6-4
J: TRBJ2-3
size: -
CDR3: CASSSTGGGTDTQYF

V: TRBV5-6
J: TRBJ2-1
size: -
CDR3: CASSLTSGVGGNEQFF